A few counts support the clone carrying this T cell receptor beta chain. Antigen unknown. 5'RACE template switching produced TCR cDNA carrying a universal primer site and UMIs. TCRdb recomputed calls from the 5' RACE reads with MiXCR, one row per CDR3 protein. Of fewer than 650,000 distinct CDR3 sequences in the sample, 20% to 25% are singletons; the top ten hold around 16%. The sample belongs to a study of T cells after yellow fever vaccination. Study background: With SMART-Seq v4 Ultra Low Input, the fractions containing low cell numbers were prepared. General study findings and limits: It was a small share of clonotypes that appeared in both CD4 and CD8 compartments. Subsequent booster samples again held most clones from primary vaccination (less than 98% CD4, about 90% CD8).

There are 13 residues in the CDR3. V shed 7 bases and J shed 0 bases, with 10 bases lying between them. This clonotype originated in a man in his late teens or twenties who received the YFV17D yellow fever vaccine. The chain uses TRBV12-3 or TRBV12-4 and TRBJ2-7; no clear D. The sequences come from PBMCs, collected about 21 days after the first yellow fever vaccination. CDR3 sequence: CASKRVSSYEQYF. Written as DNA, the CDR3 is TGTGCCAGCAAACGGGTGAGCTCCTACGAGCAGTACTTC.